This is a list of T cell receptor beta chains from one sample in a study of blood T cell repertoires in COVID-19. TCRdb's copy holds only in-frame clones and misses some; the assay was immunoSEQ multiplex PCR. The sample includes 30,000 to 40,000 clones, around 70% seen only once; the top ten take about 10%. The sample was peripheral blood. The receptors originated from a man between 70 and 80 years old with COVID-19, enrolled during active disease. The CDR3 runs from the conserved cysteine through the conserved F or W. The order of the fields is clone size, J gene, D gene, V gene, CDR3 protein, CDR3 DNA. A D gene is named only where the DNA matches it firmly. The size of a clone is reported for some rows only, either as once, few or many, or as a class for expanded clones.

size: .
J: TRBJ2-7
D: .
V: TRBV9
CDR3: CASSVESRQTYEQYF
DNA: TGTGCCAGCAGCGTAGAATCTCGCCAGACCTACGAGCAGTACTTC

size: .
J: TRBJ1-2
D: TRBD1
V: TRBV5-6
CDR3: CASSLDRGDGGYTF
DNA: TGTGCCAGCAGCCTCGACAGGGGGGATGGAGGCTACACCTTC

size: once
J: TRBJ2-2
D: .
V: TRBV30
CDR3: CAWVAGPNTGELFF
DNA: TGTGCCTGGGTGGCAGGTCCGAACACCGGGGAGCTGTTTTTT

size: .
J: TRBJ2-2
D: TRBD2
V: TRBV10-3
CDR3: CATRTSGNTGELFF
DNA: TGTGCCACCAGGACTAGCGGGAACACCGGGGAGCTGTTTTTT

size: .
J: TRBJ2-7
D: .
V: TRBV7-9
CDR3: CASSSGTGRYEQYF
DNA: TGTGCCAGCAGCTCCGGGACTGGCAGGTACGAGCAGTACTTC

size: .
J: TRBJ1-4
D: TRBD1
V: TRBV29-1
CDR3: CSVLGTGGWGEKLFF
DNA: TGCAGCGTCCTCGGGACAGGGGGTTGGGGCGAAAAACTGTTTTTT

size: few
J: TRBJ2-5
D: TRBD1
V: TRBV5-8
CDR3: CASSATGTEETQYF
DNA: TGTGCCAGCAGCGCGACCGGGACAGAAGAGACCCAGTACTTC

size: few
J: TRBJ2-3
D: TRBD2
V: TRBV4-2
CDR3: CASTAGSGRATDTQYF
DNA: TGTGCCAGCACCGCGGGCAGCGGGAGGGCCACAGATACGCAGTATTTT

size: .
J: TRBJ2-7
D: TRBD1
V: TRBV10-3
CDR3: CAISESNRGVSYEQYF
DNA: TGTGCCATCAGTGAGTCTAACAGGGGGGTCTCCTACGAGCAGTACTTC

size: .
J: TRBJ1-2
D: .
V: TRBV5-4
CDR3: CASSLPPGSYTF
DNA: TGTGCCAGCAGCTTACCGCCGGGAAGCTACACCTTC

size: .
J: TRBJ2-3
D: TRBD2
V: TRBV10-2
CDR3: CASSDSGGLTDTQYF
DNA: TGCGCCAGCAGTGATAGCGGGGGGCTTACAGATACGCAGTATTTT

size: .
J: TRBJ1-6
D: .
V: TRBV9
CDR3: CASSPRERRGPLHF
DNA: TGTGCCAGCAGCCCTCGGGAACGTCGAGGACCCCTCCACTTT

size: .
J: TRBJ2-2
D: TRBD2
V: TRBV4-1
CDR3: CVSRTTSGSDTGELFF
DNA: TGCGTCAGCAGAACGACTAGCGGGAGTGACACCGGGGAGCTGTTTTTT

size: .
J: TRBJ2-5
D: TRBD2
V: TRBV3-1/TRBV3-2
CDR3: CASSQETTSRRMGTQYF
DNA: TGTGCCAGCAGCCAAGAGACGACTAGCCGACGAATGGGGACCCAGTACTTC

size: .
J: TRBJ2-2
D: TRBD1
V: TRBV6-1
CDR3: CASSEGGDRPTGELFF
DNA: TGTGCCAGCAGTGAAGGAGGGGACAGGCCCACCGGGGAGCTGTTTTTT

size: .
J: TRBJ1-2
D: TRBD1
V: TRBV2
CDR3: CASREETGGGYTF
DNA: TGTGCCAGCAGGGAGGAGACAGGGGGTGGCTACACCTTC

size: once
J: TRBJ2-5
D: .
V: TRBV12-5
CDR3: CASGLVMVSGATAGLQETQYF
DNA: TGTGCTAGTGGTTTGGTAATGGTGTCAGGGGCGACAGCGGGACTACAAGAGACCCAGTACTTC

size: .
J: TRBJ2-7
D: TRBD2
V: TRBV10-3
CDR3: CAVRPGLLFSYEQYF
DNA: TGTGCCGTAAGACCGGGACTACTATTCTCCTACGAGCAGTACTTC

size: .
J: TRBJ2-4
D: TRBD1
V: TRBV19
CDR3: CASSNTGVVKNIQYF
DNA: TGTGCCAGTAGTAATACAGGGGTGGTCAAAAACATTCAGTACTTC

size: .
J: TRBJ1-3
D: .
V: TRBV18
CDR3: CASSPNTGSLSGNTIYF
DNA: TGTGCCAGCTCACCCAATACAGGGTCGCTCTCTGGAAACACCATATATTTT

size: .
J: TRBJ2-2
D: TRBD1
V: TRBV5-1
CDR3: CASEDRGQTGELFF
DNA: TGCGCCAGCGAGGACAGGGGGCAGACCGGGGAGCTGTTTTTT

size: few
J: TRBJ1-2
D: .
V: TRBV5-1
CDR3: CASSLWTDYGYTF
DNA: TGCGCCAGCAGCTTGTGGACAGATTATGGCTACACCTTC

size: few
J: TRBJ2-1
D: .
V: TRBV11-2
CDR3: CASSVTSNRGWEQFF
DNA: TGTGCCAGCAGCGTCACTAGCAACAGGGGATGGGAGCAGTTCTTC

size: .
J: TRBJ1-2
D: .
V: TRBV3-1/TRBV3-2
CDR3: CASTPTGNYGYTF
DNA: TGTGCCAGCACCCCAACAGGGAACTATGGCTACACCTTC

size: .
J: TRBJ2-1
D: TRBD2
V: TRBV5-1
CDR3: CASSSGGTSGMNEQFF
DNA: TGCGCCAGCAGCTCGGGCGGGACTAGCGGGATGAATGAGCAGTTCTTC

size: .
J: TRBJ2-1
D: .
V: TRBV27
CDR3: CASSLYGRGGYNEQFF
DNA: TGTGCCAGCAGTTTATATGGCAGGGGCGGCTACAATGAGCAGTTCTTC

size: many
J: TRBJ1-6
D: .
V: TRBV9
CDR3: CASSVEWGFKSPLHF
DNA: TGTGCCAGCAGCGTAGAGTGGGGCTTCAAGTCACCCCTCCACTTT

size: .
J: TRBJ1-6
D: .
V: TRBV18
CDR3: CASSKQGSSYNSPLHF
DNA: TGTGCCAGCTCCAAACAGGGTAGCTCCTATAATTCACCCCTCCACTTT

size: many
J: TRBJ1-2
D: .
V: TRBV19
CDR3: CASTEDNYGYTF
DNA: TGTGCCAGTACCGAGGATAACTATGGCTACACCTTC

size: few
J: TRBJ1-4
D: .
V: TRBV19
CDR3: CASTKGQGYPTNEKLFF
DNA: TGTGCCAGTACGAAAGGGCAGGGGTACCCAACTAATGAAAAACTGTTTTTT

size: once
J: TRBJ2-2
D: .
V: TRBV2
CDR3: CASSEPRTGTNTGELFF
DNA: TGTGCCAGCAGTGAACCTCGGACCGGGACGAACACCGGGGAGCTGTTTTTT

size: .
J: TRBJ2-1
D: TRBD2
V: TRBV10-1
CDR3: CASSDSGSSNEQFF
DNA: TGCGCCAGCAGTGACAGCGGGAGTTCAAATGAGCAGTTCTTC

size: .
J: TRBJ1-6
D: .
V: TRBV14
CDR3: CASSNFGDSPLHF
DNA: TGTGCCAGCAGCAACTTCGGAGATTCACCCCTCCACTTT

size: .
J: TRBJ2-2
D: .
V: TRBV5-1
CDR3: CASSLPTGTTNTGELFF
DNA: TGCGCCAGCAGCTTACCAACCGGGACAACCAACACCGGGGAGCTGTTTTTT

size: few
J: TRBJ2-7
D: TRBD1
V: TRBV6-6
CDR3: CASSSRQGNEQYF
DNA: TGTGCCAGCAGTTCTCGACAGGGCAACGAGCAGTACTTC

size: once
J: TRBJ2-2
D: TRBD1
V: TRBV19
CDR3: CASWDRNTGELFF
DNA: TGTGCCAGTTGGGACAGGAACACCGGGGAGCTGTTTTTT

size: .
J: TRBJ1-2
D: .
V: TRBV6-4
CDR3: CASGRHASF
DNA: TGTGCCAGTGGGAGGCATGCATCTTTC

size: .
J: TRBJ1-2
D: .
V: TRBV7-9
CDR3: CASSFTGQDHGYTF
DNA: TGTGCCAGCAGCTTTACAGGACAAGACCATGGCTACACCTTC

size: .
J: TRBJ2-5
D: TRBD2
V: TRBV7-2
CDR3: CASRPSGGRETQYF
DNA: TGTGCCAGCAGACCAAGCGGGGGGCGGGAGACCCAGTACTTC

size: once
J: TRBJ1-3
D: TRBD1
V: TRBV5-8
CDR3: CASSLGQGSFGNTIYF
DNA: TGTGCCAGCAGCTTGGGACAGGGAAGTTTTGGAAACACCATATATTTT

size: .
J: TRBJ1-6
D: TRBD1
V: TRBV10-2
CDR3: CASSGTGNSPLHF
DNA: TGCGCCAGCAGTGGGACAGGCAATTCACCCCTCCACTTT

size: .
J: TRBJ1-4
D: TRBD1
V: TRBV28
CDR3: CASSLGTGGNEKLFF
DNA: TGTGCCAGCAGTTTAGGGACAGGGGGAAATGAAAAACTGTTTTTT

size: .
J: TRBJ2-7
D: .
V: TRBV4-1
CDR3: CASSQDELPPRVEQYF
DNA: TGCGCCAGCAGCCAAGATGAGTTGCCCCCGAGGGTCGAGCAGTACTTC

size: .
J: TRBJ1-2
D: TRBD1
V: TRBV12-5
CDR3: CASGLAAGGIDGYTF
DNA: TGTGCTAGTGGTTTGGCGGCAGGGGGCATCGATGGCTACACCTTC

size: few
J: TRBJ1-2
D: .
V: TRBV19
CDR3: CASNPQGNYGYTF
DNA: TGTGCCAGTAACCCACAGGGCAACTATGGCTACACCTTC